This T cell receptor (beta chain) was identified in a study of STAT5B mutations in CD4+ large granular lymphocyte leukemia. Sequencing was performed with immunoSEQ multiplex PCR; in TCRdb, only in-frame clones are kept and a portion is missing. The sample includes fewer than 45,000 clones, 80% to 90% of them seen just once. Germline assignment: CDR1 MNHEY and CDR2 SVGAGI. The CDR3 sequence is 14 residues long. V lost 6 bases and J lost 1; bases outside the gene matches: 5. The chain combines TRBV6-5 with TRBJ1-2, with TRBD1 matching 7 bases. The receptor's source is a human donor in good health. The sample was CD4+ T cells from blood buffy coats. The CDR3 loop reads CASRGNRGNYGYTF. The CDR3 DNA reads TGTGCCAGCAGGGGGAACAGGGGTAACTATGGCTACACCTTC.